This T cell receptor (beta chain) was obtained from a study of neurological immune-mediated disorders. TCRdb called the 5' RACE reads again in MiXCR, with one record for every CDR3 protein. The table has 95,000 or so distinct CDR3 sequences, 3.5% seen once. Germline V gene sequence: CDR1 GTSNPN, CDR2 SVGIG (reference sequence). The CDR3 totals 15 residues. V dropped 1 base and J dropped 9; count of bases not matched to a gene: 10. This clonotype appeared many times. The sequence was obtained from a woman between 18 and 29 years old with multiple sclerosis. The source material was PBMCs. The V call is TRBV30, the J call TRBJ2-3; 10 bases are a match to TRBD2. The CDR3 bases are TGTGCCTGGAGTGCCCCCAGCGGGGGGGTGAGAACGCAGTATTTT. Translation: CAWSAPSGGVRTQYF.